This TCR beta chain appears in the sequencing data of a study of blood T cell repertoires in COVID-19 (dated by TCRdb to about 2020). In terms of the full investigation: Samples from collaborators originated in the United States, Italy and Spain and spanned both the acute and convalescent phases of COVID-19. The material from the prospective study consisted of cDNA or gDNA derived from T cells, B-cell-depleted T cells, or PBMCs. The samples were drawn from two sources: the first 160 participants of the ongoing ImmuneRACE study, and some 1,300 subjects contributed by 6 global collaborators. Deeply sampled blood TCRbeta repertoires from subjects exposed to, actively infected with, or recovered from COVID-19 were included in the dataset. Sample metadata almost always included a de-identified subject ID, COVID-19 status, age in years and sex. HLA class I and class II types, where available, came from metadata supplied by the sample provider rather than from assay-based typing. The repertoires were released in a freely available public database intended as a resource for research on the immune response to SARS-CoV-2.

Points the paper makes about the study in general: Clinical and demographic metadata were provided uncurated, with the amount varying by source and participant.

TCRbeta CDR3 regions were amplified from genomic DNA using the immunoSEQ Assay, a bias-controlled multiplex PCR. Concerning the study's data processing: The number of nucleated cells in each sample was estimated from the amplification of reference gene primers within the assay. To quantify the absolute abundance of each unique TCRbeta CDR3 rearrangement, sequence reads were collapsed and filtered. For each sample, productive Simpson clonality was calculated by taking the square root of Simpson's diversity index across productive rearrangements. The immuneACCESS repertoire file appears here via TCRdb, limited to in-frame rearrangements. These files lack a portion of the clones; in checked studies, under half of the deficit traces to unresolved V genes, and the cause of the others is not known. That table supplies the V and J calls and clone size; D and trimming were determined from the DNA. Present in this sample are around 310,000 clones, 85% to 90% of which were seen just once. The ten top clones hold more than 9% of the sample.

CDR1 and CDR2 were assigned from the germline V gene as LGHNA and YNFKEQ. V is pruned by 1 base and J by 3 bases, leaving 2 bases of the junction without a gene match. The CDR3 covers 15 residues, taking in both the cysteine and the phenylalanine. CDR3 DNA only is kept here, 45 bases in frame from base 1. This clone was seen only once. Its antigen is unknown. No base-level quality is on record; no much larger clone is a single base apart. Participants in the prospective study were enrolled through a virtual design, were aged about 18 to 100 years, and lived in approximately 25 United States geographic areas. Cohort assignment in the prospective study relied on participant-reported clinical history from a screening survey and a study questionnaire. ImmuneRACE Cohort 3 recovered participants were defined by two consecutive negative NP/OP PCR tests, healthcare professional clearance, or symptom resolution. In the prospective study, mobile phlebotomists collected whole blood, serum and a nasopharyngeal or oropharyngeal swab from each participant. Participants in the prospective study had the option to provide additional blood draws and questionnaires over a roughly two-month period. Blood samples from the prospective study were shipped frozen or at room temperature prior to DNA extraction.

The TCR originated in a woman under 40 who had recovered from COVID-19. The sample comprised PBMCs or T cells enriched from blood (not recorded which). The rearranged segments are TRBV4-2 and TRBJ2-2; the junction holds 7 bases that match TRBD2. The DNA sequence is TGTGCCAGCAGCCAAGGTAGCGGGCACACCGGGGAGCTGTTTTTT. It encodes CASSQGSGHTGELFF.